This T cell receptor (beta chain) derives from a study of T cells after posttransplantation cyclophosphamide. Clones were sequenced by immunoSEQ multiplex PCR, and TCRdb holds only the in-frame ones, with some missing. Of just under 20,000 clones listed, about nine tenths are singletons. Study-wide results and caveats: Skin or GI-infiltrating T cells shared few TRB sequences with blood. Later blood repertoires were often dominated by clones from the donor CD8+ memory compartment. After PTCy, TRB diversity resembled that of CNI/methotrexate controls.

Treatment was busulfan-fludarabine conditioning, a marrow graft, and cyclophosphamide on days +3 and +4. In regard to this clone: The antigen is unknown.

The sample in question was PBMCs, obtained after allogeneic stem cell transplant with posttransplant cyclophosphamide. This TCR was recovered from a female patient in her 40s who received an allogeneic stem cell transplant from a related donor, was CMV-positive, and had no GVHD. These T cells may partly come from the graft donor.

The CDR3 nucleotides read TGCAGCGTCCCAGTCCGGGACAGGGGCGCGGGCGAGCAGTACTTC. Its protein is CSVPVRDRGAGEQYF. V and J are TRBV29-1 and TRBJ2-7; 10 nucleotides align to TRBD1. CDR1 is SQVTM, CDR2 ANQGSEA, per germline. The CDR3 has 15 amino acids. J was trimmed by 6 bases and V by 6 bases; bases with no gene match: 14.